This TCR beta chain was captured in a study of neoadjuvant anti-PD-1 for oral cavity cancer. Across the whole study: Patients without progression received a fourth nivolumab dose around day 43, then surgical resection on days 50-56.

TCRdb's copy holds only in-frame clones and misses some; the assay was immunoSEQ multiplex PCR. The data show about 16,000 clones, around 72% seen once. Patients were newly diagnosed with stage II-IVA oral cavity squamous cell carcinoma without prior systemic or radiation treatment. Germline-derived CDR1 and CDR2 are MGHRA and YSYEKL. The CDR3 length is 17 residues. V was clipped by 4 bases and J by 5 bases; unmatched bases: 9. This sample comprised PBMCs, obtained before nivolumab (anti-PD-1) treatment. This sequence joins TRBV4-1 and TRBJ2-5, with TRBD2 matching over 14 bases. This TCR was recovered from a person aged 35-80 years with oral cavity squamous cell carcinoma. CDR3 in DNA: TGCGCCAGCAGCCTACGACTAGCGGGAGGGCCGGAGGAGACCCAGTACTTC. This gives the protein CASSLRLAGGPEETQYF.